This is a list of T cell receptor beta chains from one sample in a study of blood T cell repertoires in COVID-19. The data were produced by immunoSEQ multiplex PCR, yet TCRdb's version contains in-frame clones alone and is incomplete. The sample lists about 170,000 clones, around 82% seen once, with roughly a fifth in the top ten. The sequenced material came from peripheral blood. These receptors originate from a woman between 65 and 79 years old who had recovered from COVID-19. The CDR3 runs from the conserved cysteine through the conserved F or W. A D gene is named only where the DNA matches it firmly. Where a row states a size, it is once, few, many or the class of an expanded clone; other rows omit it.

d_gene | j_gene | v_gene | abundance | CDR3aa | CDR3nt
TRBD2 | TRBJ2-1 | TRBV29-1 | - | CSVTGLAGGSGYNEQFF | TGCAGCGTTACCGGACTAGCGGGAGGATCAGGCTACAATGAGCAGTTCTTC
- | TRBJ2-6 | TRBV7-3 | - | CASSLSPGGPTSGANVLTF | TGTGCCAGCAGCTTAAGTCCCGGGGGACCCACCTCGGGGGCCAACGTCCTGACTTTC
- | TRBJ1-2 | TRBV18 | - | CASSPDRIYGYTF | TGTGCCAGCTCACCCGACAGGATCTATGGCTACACCTTC
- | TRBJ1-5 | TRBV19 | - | CASSPMGGNQPQHF | TGTGCCAGTAGTCCCATGGGCGGCAATCAGCCCCAGCATTTT
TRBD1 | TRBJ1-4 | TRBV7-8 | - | CASSILQGARNEKLFF | TGTGCCAGCAGCATCCTACAGGGGGCAAGAAATGAAAAACTGTTTTTT
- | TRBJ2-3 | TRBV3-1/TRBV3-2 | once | CASSQDLVGTDTQYF | TGTGCCAGCAGCCAAGATCTGGTGGGCACAGATACGCAATATTTT
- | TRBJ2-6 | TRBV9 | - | CASSVSAGEAGANVLTF | TGTGCCAGCAGCGTTAGCGCCGGAGAGGCTGGGGCCAACGTCCTGACTTTC
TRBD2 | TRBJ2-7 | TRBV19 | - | CASSQTSGEEQYF | TGTGCCAGTAGTCAGACTAGCGGGGAAGAGCAGTACTTC
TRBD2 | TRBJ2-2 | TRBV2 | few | CASSPRTSGNTGELFF | TGTGCCAGCAGTCCCCGGACTAGCGGGAACACCGGGGAGCTGTTTTTT
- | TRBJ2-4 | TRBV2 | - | CASSDLDSLDF | TGTGCCAGCAGTGATTTGGACAGTTTGGACTTC
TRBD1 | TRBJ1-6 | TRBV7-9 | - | CASSLAGGLDNSPLHF | TGTGCCAGCAGCTTAGCAGGGGGCCTGGATAATTCACCCCTCCACTTT
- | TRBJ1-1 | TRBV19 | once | CASSLRGLNTEAFF | TGTGCCAGTAGTCTCAGGGGCCTGAACACTGAAGCTTTCTTT
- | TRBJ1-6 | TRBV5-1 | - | CASSLSWEPIGPLHF | TGCGCCAGCAGCTTGTCGTGGGAGCCCATAGGGCCCCTCCACTTT
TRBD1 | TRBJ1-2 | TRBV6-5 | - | CASRRTGLPYGYTF | TGTGCCAGCAGAAGGACAGGGCTTCCATATGGCTACACCTTC
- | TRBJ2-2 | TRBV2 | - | CASTGVGELFF | TGTGCCAGCACGGGGGTCGGGGAGCTGTTTTTT
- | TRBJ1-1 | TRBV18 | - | CASSPVTGGDTEAFF | TGTGCCAGCTCACCGGTCACCGGAGGGGACACTGAAGCTTTCTTT
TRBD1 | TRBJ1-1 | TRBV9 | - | CASSVTGQGAGTEAFF | TGTGCCAGCAGCGTGACGGGACAGGGGGCCGGGACTGAAGCTTTCTTT
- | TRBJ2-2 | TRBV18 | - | CASSEAGSGELFF | TGTGCCAGCTCGGAAGCAGGGTCCGGGGAGCTGTTTTTT
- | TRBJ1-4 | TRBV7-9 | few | CASSPGATVGEKLFF | TGTGCCAGCAGCCCAGGGGCGACCGTAGGGGAAAAACTGTTTTTT
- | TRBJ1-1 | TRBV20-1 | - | CSASNPMAADTEAFF | TGCAGTGCTAGTAACCCCATGGCGGCTGACACTGAAGCTTTCTTT
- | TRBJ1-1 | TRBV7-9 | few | CASSAGEGTEAFF | TGTGCCAGCAGCGCAGGGGAGGGGACTGAAGCTTTCTTT
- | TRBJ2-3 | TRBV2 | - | CASSAAGWSTDTQYF | TGTGCCAGCAGTGCGGCGGGATGGAGCACAGATACGCAGTATTTT
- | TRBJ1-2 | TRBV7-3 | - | CASSLRAGWDGYTF | TGTGCCAGCAGCTTAAGGGCAGGGTGGGATGGCTACACCTTC
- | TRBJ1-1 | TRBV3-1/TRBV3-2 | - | CASSRPLGSRMNTEAFF | TGTGCCAGCAGCCGCCCGCTGGGCAGTCGCATGAACACTGAAGCTTTCTTT
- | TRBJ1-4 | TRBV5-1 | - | CASSFARGANEKLFF | TGCGCCAGCAGCTTTGCCCGCGGAGCTAATGAAAAACTGTTTTTT
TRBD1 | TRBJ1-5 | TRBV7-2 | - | CASSLAPGQGGRHF | TGTGCCAGCAGCTTAGCCCCAGGGCAGGGGGGCCGGCATTTT
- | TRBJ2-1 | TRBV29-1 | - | CSAVPLYNEQFF | TGCAGCGCCGTCCCTTTGTACAATGAGCAGTTCTTC
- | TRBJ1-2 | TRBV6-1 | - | CASSESTVVYGYTF | TGTGCCAGCAGTGAATCCACAGTCGTCTATGGCTACACCTTC
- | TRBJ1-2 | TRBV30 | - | CAWSGGQGYTF | TGTGCCTGGAGTGGCGGACAGGGCTACACCTTC
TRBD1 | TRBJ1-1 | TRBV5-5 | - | CASSFGSGGHTEAFF | TGTGCCAGCAGCTTCGGGTCAGGGGGCCACACTGAAGCTTTCTTT
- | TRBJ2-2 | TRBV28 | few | CASSPDRSFANTGELFF | TGTGCCAGCAGCCCGGACAGATCATTCGCGAACACCGGGGAGCTGTTTTTT
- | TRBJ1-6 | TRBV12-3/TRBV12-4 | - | CASSPLGPPLHF | TGTGCCAGCAGCCCCCTTGGGCCACCCCTCCACTTT
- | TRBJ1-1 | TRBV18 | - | CASSPRYTANTEAFF | TGTGCCAGCTCACCACGGTATACAGCAAACACTGAAGCTTTCTTT
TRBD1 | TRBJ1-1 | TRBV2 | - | CASQLLGKSGTGPGGTEAFF | TGTGCCAGCCAACTACTAGGGAAATCCGGGACAGGGCCTGGGGGCACTGAAGCTTTCTTT
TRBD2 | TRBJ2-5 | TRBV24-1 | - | CATSDLGRGNQETQYF | TGTGCCACCAGTGATTTGGGGCGGGGGAACCAAGAGACCCAGTACTTC
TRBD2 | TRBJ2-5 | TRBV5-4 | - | CASSSLTSGETQYF | TGTGCCAGCAGCTCATTGACTAGCGGAGAGACCCAGTACTTC
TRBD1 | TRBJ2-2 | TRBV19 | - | CASSIVRTGGHQRATGELFF | TGTGCCAGTAGTATAGTCCGGACAGGGGGCCACCAAAGGGCCACCGGGGAGCTGTTTTTT
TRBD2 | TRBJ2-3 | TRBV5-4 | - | CASRTTSGRTDTQYF | TGTGCCAGCAGGACGACTAGCGGCCGCACAGATACGCAGTATTTT
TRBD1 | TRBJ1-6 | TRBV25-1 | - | CASRGTGLRISPLHF | TGTGCCAGCAGGGGGACAGGGTTGCGAATTTCACCCCTCCACTTT
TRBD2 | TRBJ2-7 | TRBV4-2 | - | CASSLLSGGDEQYF | TGTGCCAGCAGCCTCCTTAGCGGGGGTGACGAGCAGTACTTC
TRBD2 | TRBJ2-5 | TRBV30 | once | CAWSVGGSEETQYF | TGTGCCTGGAGTGTAGGCGGGAGTGAGGAGACCCAGTACTTC
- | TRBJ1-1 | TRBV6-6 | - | CASSYPPVNTEAFF | TGTGCCAGCAGTTACCCCCCGGTGAACACTGAAGCTTTCTTT
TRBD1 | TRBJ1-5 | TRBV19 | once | CATGQDPNQPQHF | TGTGCCACTGGACAGGACCCCAATCAGCCCCAGCATTTT
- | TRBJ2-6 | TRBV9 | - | CASSVEQGALPDWAGVLTF | TGTGCCAGCAGCGTAGAACAGGGTGCCCTCCCGGACTGGGCGGGCGTCCTGACTTTC
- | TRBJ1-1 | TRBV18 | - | CASSPPGRGLNTEAFF | TGTGCCAGCTCACCACCGGGCAGGGGCTTGAACACTGAAGCTTTCTTT
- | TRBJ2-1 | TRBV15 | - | CATSSRGYEQFF | TGTGCCACCAGCAGCAGGGGTTATGAGCAGTTCTTC
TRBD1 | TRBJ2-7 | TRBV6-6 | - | CASSWATGGGEQYF | TGTGCCAGCAGTTGGGCGACAGGGGGCGGCGAGCAGTACTTC
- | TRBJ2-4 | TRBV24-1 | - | CATSRGGPGDIQYF | TGTGCCACCAGTAGGGGGGGGCCCGGGGACATTCAGTACTTC
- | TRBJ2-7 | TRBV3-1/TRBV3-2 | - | CASSQGYLGGEQYF | TGTGCCAGCAGCCAAGGGTACCTTGGGGGGGAGCAGTACTTC
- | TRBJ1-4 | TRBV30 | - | CAWSVQGATNEKLFF | TGTGCCTGGAGTGTCCAGGGCGCAACTAATGAAAAACTGTTTTTT
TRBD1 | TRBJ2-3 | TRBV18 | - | CASSPDRGLTDTQYF | TGTGCCAGCTCACCCGACAGGGGCCTCACAGATACGCAGTATTTT
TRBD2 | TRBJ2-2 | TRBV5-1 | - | CASSPGEGRTGELFF | TGCGCCAGCAGCCCCGGGGAGGGTAGGACCGGGGAGCTGTTTTTT
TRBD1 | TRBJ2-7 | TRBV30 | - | CAWSVPGGPSYEQYF | TGTGCCTGGAGTGTTCCAGGGGGACCTTCCTACGAGCAGTACTTC
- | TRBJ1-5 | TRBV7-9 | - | CASSPQAGPQPQHF | TGTGCCAGCAGCCCACAGGCGGGGCCCCAGCCCCAGCATTTT
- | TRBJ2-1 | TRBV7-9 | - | CASSLVPSYNEQFF | TGTGCCAGCAGCTTAGTCCCTAGCTACAATGAGCAGTTCTTC
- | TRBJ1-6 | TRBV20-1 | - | CSASGALSYNSPLHF | TGCAGTGCTAGTGGGGCCTTAAGCTATAATTCACCCCTCCACTTT
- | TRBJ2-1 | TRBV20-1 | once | CSAFATNEQFF | TGCAGTGCTTTCGCTACCAATGAGCAGTTCTTC
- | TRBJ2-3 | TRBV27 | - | CASSPTRGTDTQYF | TGTGCCAGCAGTCCCACCAGGGGCACAGATACGCAGTATTTT
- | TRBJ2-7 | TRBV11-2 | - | CASSPRTGRTAQGHEQYF | TGTGCCAGCAGCCCGAGGACCGGGCGGACGGCGCAGGGCCACGAGCAGTACTTC